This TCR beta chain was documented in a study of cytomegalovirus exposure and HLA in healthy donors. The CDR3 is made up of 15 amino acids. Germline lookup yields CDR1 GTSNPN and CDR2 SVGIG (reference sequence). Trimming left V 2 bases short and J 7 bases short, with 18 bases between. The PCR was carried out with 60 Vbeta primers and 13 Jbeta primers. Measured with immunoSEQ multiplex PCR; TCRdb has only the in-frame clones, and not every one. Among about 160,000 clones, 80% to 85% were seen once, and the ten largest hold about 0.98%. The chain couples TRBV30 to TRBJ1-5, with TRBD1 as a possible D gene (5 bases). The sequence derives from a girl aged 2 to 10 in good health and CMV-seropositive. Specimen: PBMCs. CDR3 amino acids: CAWSFWGTFQQPQHF. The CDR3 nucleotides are TGTGCCTGGAGTTTCTGGGGGACTTTTCAGCAGCCCCAGCATTTT.